Listed below are T cell receptor beta chains from one sample, sequenced in a study of OX40 agonist ivuxolimab in advanced cancers. Libraries were prepared by immunoSEQ multiplex PCR; TCRdb keeps only in-frame clonotypes and omits some of them. The sample lists 55,000 to 70,000 clones, roughly 86% seen once, with about 1.2% in the top ten. This sample comprised CD4+ or CD8+ T cells sorted from blood, obtained in a trial of the OX40 agonist ivuxolimab. Every receptor here comes from an adult with an advanced solid tumor such as melanoma, head and neck, liver or kidney cancer. The CDR3 runs from the conserved cysteine through the conserved F or W. The order of the fields is V gene, D gene, clone size, J gene, CDR3 protein, CDR3 DNA. The D gene is left open where the match is weak. Size is stated for part of the rows, as once, few or many counts, or as a class when the clone is expanded.

TRBV7-8	-	-	TRBJ2-1	CASSFRDGPWYEQFF	TGTGCCAGCAGCTTTCGAGACGGACCGTGGTATGAGCAGTTCTTC
TRBV7-9	TRBD2	-	TRBJ2-2	CASNFPATSGGAGELFF	TGTGCCAGCAACTTCCCAGCGACTAGCGGGGGCGCCGGGGAGCTGTTTTTT
TRBV6-5	-	-	TRBJ2-7	CASSSSRGYEQYF	TGTGCCAGCAGTTCATCACGGGGCTACGAGCAGTACTTC
TRBV19	-	once	TRBJ2-2	CASSIGGAGELFF	TGTGCCAGTAGTATAGGGGGAGCCGGGGAGCTGTTTTTT
TRBV7-9	-	few	TRBJ1-3	CASSPPLGGHSGNTIYF	TGTGCCAGCAGCCCTCCCTTGGGCGGGCACTCTGGAAACACCATATATTTT
TRBV6-1	TRBD1	-	TRBJ1-1	CASSDRGGNTEAFF	TGTGCCAGCAGTGACAGGGGGGGGAACACTGAAGCTTTCTTT
TRBV5-1	-	-	TRBJ2-2	CASSLKAGWNTGELFF	TGCGCCAGCAGCTTGAAGGCGGGATGGAACACCGGGGAGCTGTTTTTT
TRBV5-1	-	-	TRBJ2-7	CASSLSGTTYEQYF	TGCGCCAGCAGCTTGAGTGGGACCACCTACGAGCAGTACTTC
TRBV2	-	-	TRBJ1-2	CASSSEHNYGYTF	TGTGCCAGCAGCAGCGAACATAACTATGGCTACACCTTC
TRBV29-1	-	-	TRBJ1-1	CSVSGTQNTEAFF	TGCAGCGTTTCCGGGACACAGAACACTGAAGCTTTCTTT
TRBV21-1	-	-	TRBJ2-2	CARLRGSGELFF	TGTGCCAGATTGAGGGGCTCCGGGGAGCTGTTTTTT
TRBV2	-	-	TRBJ1-2	CASAVNYGYTF	TGTGCCAGCGCGGTCAACTATGGCTACACCTTC
TRBV9	-	-	TRBJ2-3	CASSETLLDADTQYF	TGTGCCAGCAGCGAGACCCTCTTAGACGCAGATACGCAGTATTTT
TRBV19	-	-	TRBJ2-7	CASSRDTTYEQYF	TGTGCCAGTAGTCGGGACACCACCTACGAGCAGTACTTC
TRBV6-4	-	-	TRBJ2-5	CASSDSLGLPQYF	TGTGCCAGCAGTGACTCCCTGGGGCTTCCCCAGTACTTC
TRBV7-8	-	-	TRBJ2-3	CASSLISTDTQYF	TGTGCCAGCAGCCTAATATCGACAGATACGCAGTATTTT
TRBV7-2	-	-	TRBJ1-2	CASSLRTVGNYYGYTF	TGTGCCAGCAGCTTACGGACAGTCGGAAACTACTATGGCTACACCTTC
TRBV18	-	few	TRBJ2-3	CASSPPYSRNTQYF	TGTGCCAGCTCACCACCGTACAGCCGAAATACGCAGTATTTT
TRBV7-9	-	-	TRBJ1-4	CASSQDPGRLFF	TGTGCCAGCAGCCAAGACCCCGGGAGACTGTTTTTT
TRBV5-1	-	-	TRBJ2-5	CASSLDIPMGTQYF	TGCGCCAGCAGCTTGGACATCCCGATGGGGACCCAGTACTTC
TRBV4-1	TRBD1	-	TRBJ1-1	CASSRSASGGRNTEAFF	TGCGCCAGCAGCCGATCCGCCTCAGGGGGCAGGAACACTGAAGCTTTCTTT
TRBV6-4	-	-	TRBJ1-2	CASSDSNRGGPYGYTF	TGTGCCAGCAGTGACTCGAACCGTGGAGGGCCCTATGGCTACACCTTC
TRBV28	-	-	TRBJ2-7	CASSRTVEQYF	TGTGCCAGCAGCCGGACAGTCGAGCAGTACTTC
TRBV18	-	few	TRBJ1-1	CASSPRQGVGTEAFF	TGTGCCAGCTCACCACGGCAGGGCGTGGGCACTGAAGCTTTCTTT
TRBV5-1	TRBD1	-	TRBJ1-2	CASSQLGTGNGYTF	TGCGCCAGCAGCCAACTCGGGACAGGGAATGGCTACACCTTC
TRBV19	-	-	TRBJ2-1	CASRVGGDSYNEQFF	TGTGCCAGTAGGGTAGGGGGGGACTCCTACAATGAGCAGTTCTTC
TRBV18	TRBD1	-	TRBJ2-7	CASSPWTGDYEQYF	TGTGCCAGCTCACCGTGGACAGGGGACTACGAGCAGTACTTC
TRBV28	TRBD1	-	TRBJ1-5	CASTQGRQGQPQHF	TGTGCCAGCACCCAAGGGCGACAGGGCCAGCCCCAGCATTTT
TRBV9	-	-	TRBJ2-1	CASSVEGGRSNEQFF	TGTGCCAGCAGCGTAGAGGGGGGCAGGAGCAATGAGCAGTTCTTC
TRBV7-9	-	-	TRBJ2-3	CASSYQSYTDTQYF	TGTGCCAGCAGCTATCAGAGCTACACAGATACGCAGTATTTT
TRBV6-1	-	-	TRBJ1-3	CASRTDRSGNTIYF	TGTGCCAGCAGGACGGATCGCTCTGGAAACACCATATATTTT
TRBV2	-	-	TRBJ1-2	CASSVEGTYGYTF	TGTGCCAGCAGTGTGGAAGGAACTTATGGCTACACCTTC
TRBV7-2	TRBD2	-	TRBJ2-5	CASRISGGDRTQYF	TGTGCCAGCAGAATTAGCGGGGGGGACCGGACCCAGTACTTC
TRBV6-6	-	-	TRBJ2-7	CASSTSGWEQYF	TGTGCCAGCAGTACCTCGGGGTGGGAGCAGTACTTC
TRBV7-8	TRBD2	-	TRBJ2-3	CASSSLVGGIDTQYF	TGTGCCAGCAGCTCGTTAGTGGGGGGGATAGATACGCAGTATTTT
TRBV19	-	-	TRBJ2-7	CASSMSPGGTYEQYF	TGTGCCAGTAGTATGTCCCCCGGAGGGACCTACGAGCAGTACTTC
TRBV5-8	-	-	TRBJ1-2	CASSLAAWSYTF	TGTGCCAGCAGCTTGGCCGCGTGGAGCTACACCTTC
TRBV2	TRBD1	-	TRBJ1-1	CASRKQGAAEAFF	TGTGCCAGCAGAAAACAGGGGGCGGCTGAAGCTTTCTTT
TRBV5-1	-	-	TRBJ2-1	CASSSDTGSYNEQFF	TGCGCCAGCAGCTCCGATACAGGGTCCTACAATGAGCAGTTCTTC
TRBV5-4	TRBD1	few	TRBJ2-2	CASSLAGTGRTGELFF	TGTGCCAGCAGCTTGGCCGGGACAGGGAGGACCGGGGAGCTGTTTTTT
TRBV7-8	TRBD1	-	TRBJ1-2	CASSRRTGPGLGYTF	TGTGCCAGCAGCCGAAGGACAGGCCCCGGGTTAGGCTACACCTTC